The rows below give T cell receptor beta chains drawn from one sample of a study of OX40 agonist ivuxolimab in advanced cancers. Repertoires were generated with immunoSEQ multiplex PCR, while TCRdb's copy carries only in-frame clones and drops some. Among 20,000 to 25,000 clones, 85% to 90% were seen once, and the ten largest hold around a fifth. The sample in question was CD4+ or CD8+ T cells sorted from blood, obtained in a trial of the OX40 agonist ivuxolimab. The receptors shown here come from an adult with an advanced solid tumor such as melanoma, head and neck, liver or kidney cancer. The CDR3 runs from the conserved cysteine through the conserved F or W. Fields, in order: clone size, V gene, J gene, D gene, CDR3 length, CDR3 DNA, CDR3 protein. The D gene is left open where the match is weak. Size is omitted from some rows. Given values are once, few, many or a class for expanded clones.

clone_size: NA
v_call: TRBV7-8
j_call: TRBJ1-2
d_call: NA
cdr3_length: 13
cdr3_nt: TGTGCCAGCAGCTTAACAGACATATGGGGCTACACCTTC
cdr3_aa: CASSLTDIWGYTF

clone_size: NA
v_call: TRBV11-3
j_call: TRBJ2-7
d_call: TRBD2
cdr3_length: 14
cdr3_nt: TGTGCCAGCAGCTTCCGCGGGAGCTCCTACGAGCAGTACTTC
cdr3_aa: CASSFRGSSYEQYF

clone_size: NA
v_call: TRBV9
j_call: TRBJ2-1
d_call: TRBD2
cdr3_length: 15
cdr3_nt: TGTGCCAGCAGCGTAACGGGGACTACCTACAATGAGCAGTTCTTC
cdr3_aa: CASSVTGTTYNEQFF

clone_size: hyperexpanded
v_call: TRBV2
j_call: TRBJ2-7
d_call: NA
cdr3_length: 13
cdr3_nt: TGTGCCAGCAGTGATTACATGAGATACGAGCAGTACTTC
cdr3_aa: CASSDYMRYEQYF

clone_size: NA
v_call: TRBV7-6
j_call: TRBJ2-2
d_call: NA
cdr3_length: 14
cdr3_nt: TGTGCCAGCAGCCTCGGGGGCTACACCGGGGAGCTGTTTTTT
cdr3_aa: CASSLGGYTGELFF

clone_size: NA
v_call: TRBV7-3
j_call: TRBJ2-7
d_call: TRBD2
cdr3_length: 15
cdr3_nt: TGTGCCAGCAGCCCCACGGGGGGGAGCTCCTACGAGCAGTACTTC
cdr3_aa: CASSPTGGSSYEQYF

clone_size: NA
v_call: TRBV28
j_call: TRBJ2-7
d_call: NA
cdr3_length: 12
cdr3_nt: TGTGCCAGCAGTCGGACTGTCTACGAGCAGTACTTC
cdr3_aa: CASSRTVYEQYF

clone_size: NA
v_call: TRBV2
j_call: TRBJ1-1
d_call: NA
cdr3_length: 14
cdr3_nt: TGTGCCAGCAGTCCGGGGGCAGAATTGACTGAAGCTTTCTTT
cdr3_aa: CASSPGAELTEAFF

clone_size: few
v_call: TRBV28
j_call: TRBJ2-3
d_call: NA
cdr3_length: 15
cdr3_nt: TGTGCCAGCAGTTTACAGGGGACTCGCACAGATACGCAGTATTTT
cdr3_aa: CASSLQGTRTDTQYF

clone_size: medium-sized
v_call: TRBV19
j_call: TRBJ2-7
d_call: NA
cdr3_length: 14
cdr3_nt: TGTGCCAGTAGTATACAGGGGGGAAACTACGAGCAGTACTTC
cdr3_aa: CASSIQGGNYEQYF

clone_size: once
v_call: TRBV11-2
j_call: TRBJ1-2
d_call: NA
cdr3_length: 14
cdr3_nt: TGTGCCAGCAGCGGAAGGAGGGAACACTATGGCTACACCTTC
cdr3_aa: CASSGRREHYGYTF

clone_size: NA
v_call: TRBV5-1
j_call: TRBJ1-1
d_call: NA
cdr3_length: 16
cdr3_nt: TGCGCCAGCAGCTTGGAAGGTCGAGTTACGAACACTGAAGCTTTCTTT
cdr3_aa: CASSLEGRVTNTEAFF

clone_size: NA
v_call: TRBV7-6
j_call: TRBJ2-1
d_call: TRBD2
cdr3_length: 19
cdr3_nt: TGTGCCAGCAGCTCTCCAGGGACTAGCGCCCGACGCAGCTACAATGAGCAGTTCTTC
cdr3_aa: CASSSPGTSARRSYNEQFF

clone_size: NA
v_call: TRBV10-3
j_call: TRBJ1-4
d_call: NA
cdr3_length: 14
cdr3_nt: TGTGCCATCAGTGATAGGGCAGCAAATGAAAAACTGTTTTTT
cdr3_aa: CAISDRAANEKLFF

clone_size: few
v_call: TRBV10-1
j_call: TRBJ2-7
d_call: NA
cdr3_length: 12
cdr3_nt: TGCGCCAGCAGTGACTACTCCTACGAGCAGTACTTC
cdr3_aa: CASSDYSYEQYF

clone_size: NA
v_call: TRBV10-1
j_call: TRBJ2-7
d_call: TRBD1
cdr3_length: 13
cdr3_nt: TGCGCCAGCAGTACAGGGGGCGCGGACGAGCAGTACTTC
cdr3_aa: CASSTGGADEQYF

clone_size: once
v_call: TRBV6-1
j_call: TRBJ1-2
d_call: NA
cdr3_length: 13
cdr3_nt: TGTGCCAGCAGTTTATCCACGTTGGATGGCTACACCTTC
cdr3_aa: CASSLSTLDGYTF

clone_size: NA
v_call: TRBV28
j_call: TRBJ2-7
d_call: NA
cdr3_length: 13
cdr3_nt: TGTGCCAGCAGTGAGGGTCCCTCCTACGAGCAGTACTTC
cdr3_aa: CASSEGPSYEQYF

clone_size: NA
v_call: TRBV30
j_call: TRBJ2-7
d_call: NA
cdr3_length: 13
cdr3_nt: TGTGCCTGGAGTGTGGATGACGGCTACGAGCAGTACTTC
cdr3_aa: CAWSVDDGYEQYF

clone_size: NA
v_call: TRBV4-1
j_call: TRBJ2-3
d_call: NA
cdr3_length: 15
cdr3_nt: TGCGCCAGCAGCCAAGATCCGACCCTGGGAGATACGCAGTATTTT
cdr3_aa: CASSQDPTLGDTQYF

clone_size: NA
v_call: TRBV19
j_call: TRBJ2-6
d_call: NA
cdr3_length: 15
cdr3_nt: TGTGCCAGTAGTATACCGTTTTCTGGGGCCAACGTCCTGACTTTC
cdr3_aa: CASSIPFSGANVLTF

clone_size: NA
v_call: TRBV6-6
j_call: TRBJ1-5
d_call: NA
cdr3_length: 16
cdr3_nt: TGTGCCAGCAGCCCCAACACCGGGACATCCAATCAGCCCCAGCATTTT
cdr3_aa: CASSPNTGTSNQPQHF

clone_size: NA
v_call: TRBV7-8
j_call: TRBJ2-7
d_call: NA
cdr3_length: 19
cdr3_nt: TGTGCCAGCAGCTTAGCCGGACGAGGGATCCCTCTACTTATCTACGAGCAGTACTTC
cdr3_aa: CASSLAGRGIPLLIYEQYF

clone_size: few
v_call: TRBV29-1
j_call: TRBJ2-2
d_call: NA
cdr3_length: 14
cdr3_nt: TGCAGCGTTCCTCAGGGACTGTCGGGCGGGGAGCTGTTTTTT
cdr3_aa: CSVPQGLSGGELFF

clone_size: NA
v_call: TRBV7-9
j_call: TRBJ2-3
d_call: NA
cdr3_length: 10
cdr3_nt: TGTGCCAGCAGGACAGATACGCAGTATTTT
cdr3_aa: CASRTDTQYF

clone_size: NA
v_call: TRBV4-1
j_call: TRBJ2-5
d_call: NA
cdr3_length: 15
cdr3_nt: TGCGCCAGCAGCCAAGATTCGGGGCTTCAAGAGACCCAGTACTTC
cdr3_aa: CASSQDSGLQETQYF

clone_size: NA
v_call: TRBV5-4
j_call: TRBJ1-2
d_call: NA
cdr3_length: 14
cdr3_nt: TGTGCCAGCAGCGCGGAATCGGGGGCCAATGGCTACACCTTC
cdr3_aa: CASSAESGANGYTF

clone_size: NA
v_call: TRBV19
j_call: TRBJ2-1
d_call: NA
cdr3_length: 15
cdr3_nt: TGTGCCAGTAGTATTGGGAGCGGCTCCTACAATGAGCAGTTCTTC
cdr3_aa: CASSIGSGSYNEQFF

clone_size: NA
v_call: TRBV7-9
j_call: TRBJ2-7
d_call: NA
cdr3_length: 13
cdr3_nt: TGTGCCAGCAGGTCAGCTGGAGGGTACGAGCAGTACTTC
cdr3_aa: CASRSAGGYEQYF

clone_size: NA
v_call: TRBV19
j_call: TRBJ2-7
d_call: TRBD1
cdr3_length: 15
cdr3_nt: TGTGCCAGTAGTTTCGCCGGGACAGGGCGCTCCGAGCAGTACTTC
cdr3_aa: CASSFAGTGRSEQYF

clone_size: NA
v_call: TRBV10-1
j_call: TRBJ2-1
d_call: TRBD1
cdr3_length: 14
cdr3_nt: TGCGCCAGCAGCGACAGGGGGCTTGTGGATGAGCAGTTCTTC
cdr3_aa: CASSDRGLVDEQFF

clone_size: NA
v_call: TRBV4-1
j_call: TRBJ2-7
d_call: TRBD1
cdr3_length: 14
cdr3_nt: TGCGCCAGCAGCCAGGGGGACAGTAGCTACGAGCAGTACTTC
cdr3_aa: CASSQGDSSYEQYF

clone_size: NA
v_call: TRBV29-1
j_call: TRBJ2-7
d_call: NA
cdr3_length: 11
cdr3_nt: TGCAGCGTTGTCCTCAACTACGAGCAGTACTTC
cdr3_aa: CSVVLNYEQYF

clone_size: NA
v_call: TRBV14
j_call: TRBJ2-1
d_call: NA
cdr3_length: 16
cdr3_nt: TGTGCCAGCAGCCGCATCGGGGGCGGAGGATACAATGAGCAGTTCTTC
cdr3_aa: CASSRIGGGGYNEQFF

clone_size: NA
v_call: TRBV6-5
j_call: TRBJ1-5
d_call: NA
cdr3_length: 14
cdr3_nt: TGTGCCAGCAGTTACACACAGGTTACTCAGCCCCAGCATTTT
cdr3_aa: CASSYTQVTQPQHF

clone_size: NA
v_call: TRBV19
j_call: TRBJ1-6
d_call: NA
cdr3_length: 13
cdr3_nt: TGTGCCAGTAGTACACAGGGCTACTCACCCCTCCACTTT
cdr3_aa: CASSTQGYSPLHF

clone_size: NA
v_call: TRBV27
j_call: TRBJ2-6
d_call: NA
cdr3_length: 16
cdr3_nt: TGTGCCAGCACCCCGAGACATCTGTCTGGGGCCAACGTCCTGACTTTC
cdr3_aa: CASTPRHLSGANVLTF

clone_size: NA
v_call: TRBV19
j_call: TRBJ2-7
d_call: NA
cdr3_length: 15
cdr3_nt: TGTGCCAGTAGTATAGGTACTAGGCCCAACTACGAGCAGTACTTC
cdr3_aa: CASSIGTRPNYEQYF

clone_size: NA
v_call: TRBV7-3
j_call: TRBJ2-1
d_call: TRBD2
cdr3_length: 17
cdr3_nt: TGTGCCAGCAGCGGATCCGATGCGGGAGAGGGTCTCAATGAGCAGTTCTTC
cdr3_aa: CASSGSDAGEGLNEQFF

clone_size: once
v_call: TRBV14
j_call: TRBJ2-3
d_call: NA
cdr3_length: 12
cdr3_nt: TGTGCCAGCAGCCAAGACTATAATACGCAGTATTTT
cdr3_aa: CASSQDYNTQYF

clone_size: NA
v_call: TRBV28
j_call: TRBJ1-5
d_call: NA
cdr3_length: 14
cdr3_nt: TGTGCCAGCAGTTTACCGGGGGTGGGTCAGCCCCAGCATTTT
cdr3_aa: CASSLPGVGQPQHF